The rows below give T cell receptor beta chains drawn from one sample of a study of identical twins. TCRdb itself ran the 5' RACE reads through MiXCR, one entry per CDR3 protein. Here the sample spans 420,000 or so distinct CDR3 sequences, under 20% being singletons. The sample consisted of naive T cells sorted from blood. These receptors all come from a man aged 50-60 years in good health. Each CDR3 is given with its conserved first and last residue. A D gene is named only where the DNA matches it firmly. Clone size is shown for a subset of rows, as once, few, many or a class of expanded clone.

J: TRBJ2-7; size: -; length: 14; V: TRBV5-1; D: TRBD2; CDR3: CASSLGGSYNEQYF; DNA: TGCGCCAGCAGCTTGGGCGGGAGTTATAACGAGCAGTACTTC
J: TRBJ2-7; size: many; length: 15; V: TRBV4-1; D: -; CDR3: CASSQRDPPSYEQYF; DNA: TGCGCCAGCAGCCAGCGGGACCCCCCTTCCTACGAGCAGTACTTC
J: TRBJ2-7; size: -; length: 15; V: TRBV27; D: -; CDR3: CASSLSATGSYEQYF; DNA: TGTGCCAGCAGTTTATCCGCGACAGGCTCCTACGAGCAGTACTTC
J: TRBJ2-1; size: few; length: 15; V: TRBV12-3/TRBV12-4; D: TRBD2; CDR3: CASSQSGRGYNEQFF; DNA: TGTGCCAGCAGCCAGAGCGGGAGGGGCTACAATGAGCAGTTCTTC
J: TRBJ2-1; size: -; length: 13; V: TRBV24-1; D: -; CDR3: CATSESIHNEQFF; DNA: TGTGCCACCAGTGAATCTATTCACAATGAGCAGTTCTTC
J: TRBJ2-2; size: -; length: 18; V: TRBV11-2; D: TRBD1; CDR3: CASSKDRGRRWGTGELFF; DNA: TGTGCCAGCAGCAAGGACAGGGGGCGACGTTGGGGTACCGGGGAGCTGTTTTTT
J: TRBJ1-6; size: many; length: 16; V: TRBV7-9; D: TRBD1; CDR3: CASSSDRVGYNSPLHF; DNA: TGTGCCAGCAGCTCGGACAGGGTCGGCTATAATTCACCCCTCCACTTT
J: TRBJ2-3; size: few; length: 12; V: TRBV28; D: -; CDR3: CASSPAMNTQYF; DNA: TGTGCCAGCAGTCCTGCCATGAATACGCAGTATTTT
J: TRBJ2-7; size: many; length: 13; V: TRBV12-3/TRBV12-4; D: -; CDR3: CASSYRGLYEQYF; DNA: TGTGCCAGCAGTTACCGTGGGCTCTACGAGCAGTACTTC
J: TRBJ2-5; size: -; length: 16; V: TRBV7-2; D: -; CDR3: CASSLVYLKSGETQYF; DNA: TGTGCCAGCAGCCTAGTATACCTAAAGTCGGGGGAGACCCAGTACTTC
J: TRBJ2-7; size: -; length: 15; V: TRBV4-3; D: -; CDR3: CASSRGPGRSYEQYF; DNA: TGCGCCAGCAGCCGGGGACCGGGCAGATCCTACGAGCAGTACTTC
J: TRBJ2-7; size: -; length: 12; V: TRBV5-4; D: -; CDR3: CASSYSGAEQYF; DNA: TGTGCCAGCAGTTACTCGGGGGCCGAGCAGTACTTC
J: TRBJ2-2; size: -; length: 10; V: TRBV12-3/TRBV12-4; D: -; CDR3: CASRGGELFF; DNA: TGTGCCAGCAGGGGCGGGGAGCTGTTTTTT
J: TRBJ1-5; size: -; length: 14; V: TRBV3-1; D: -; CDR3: CASSQASDGQPQHF; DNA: TGTGCCAGCAGCCAAGCCTCAGACGGTCAGCCCCAGCATTTT
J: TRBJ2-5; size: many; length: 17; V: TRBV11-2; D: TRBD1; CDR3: CASSLDWDRADQETQYF; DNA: TGTGCCAGCAGCTTAGACTGGGACAGGGCCGACCAAGAGACCCAGTACTTC
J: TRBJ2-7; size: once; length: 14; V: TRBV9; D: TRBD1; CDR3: CASSAATGGYEQYF; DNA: TGTGCCAGCAGCGCCGCGACAGGGGGCTACGAGCAGTACTTC
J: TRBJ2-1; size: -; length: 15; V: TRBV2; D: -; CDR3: CASSEAQSSYNEQFF; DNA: TGTGCCAGCAGTGAAGCCCAGAGCTCCTACAATGAGCAGTTCTTC
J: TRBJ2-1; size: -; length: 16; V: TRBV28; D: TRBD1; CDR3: CASSFPGQGFGNEQFF; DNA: TGTGCCAGCAGTTTCCCAGGACAGGGGTTCGGCAATGAGCAGTTCTTC
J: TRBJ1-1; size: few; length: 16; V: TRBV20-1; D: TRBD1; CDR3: CSASDSGQGQFTEAFF; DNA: TGCAGTGCTAGCGATTCGGGACAGGGTCAGTTCACTGAAGCTTTCTTT
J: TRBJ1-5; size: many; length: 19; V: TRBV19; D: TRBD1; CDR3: CASSINRDRGIFPSQPQHF; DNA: TGTGCCAGTAGTATTAACCGGGACAGGGGAATCTTCCCTTCCCAGCCCCAGCATTTT
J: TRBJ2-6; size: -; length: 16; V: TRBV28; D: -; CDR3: CASLGNPGVGANVLTF; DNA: TGTGCCAGCCTGGGCAATCCAGGGGTTGGGGCCAACGTCCTGACTTTC
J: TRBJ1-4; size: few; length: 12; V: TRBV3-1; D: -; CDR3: CASSQDSGKLFF; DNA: TGTGCCAGCAGCCAAGATAGCGGAAAACTGTTTTTT
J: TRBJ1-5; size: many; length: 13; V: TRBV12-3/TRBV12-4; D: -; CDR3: CASSYISNQPQHF; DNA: TGTGCCAGCAGTTATATTAGCAATCAGCCCCAGCATTTT
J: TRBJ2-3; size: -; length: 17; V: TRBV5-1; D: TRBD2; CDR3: CASSAGRTSGSTDTQYF; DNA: TGCGCCAGCAGCGCCGGCAGGACTAGCGGAAGCACAGATACGCAGTATTTT
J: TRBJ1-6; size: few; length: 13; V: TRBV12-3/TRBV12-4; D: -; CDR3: CASSTHRDSPLHF; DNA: TGTGCCAGCAGTACCCACAGGGATTCACCCCTCCACTTT
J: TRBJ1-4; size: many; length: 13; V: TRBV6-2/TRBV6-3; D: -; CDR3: CASSYSIDEKLFF; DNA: TGTGCCAGCAGTTACTCTATCGATGAAAAACTGTTTTTT
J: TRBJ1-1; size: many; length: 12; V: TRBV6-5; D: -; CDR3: CASGTSGLQAFF; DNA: TGTGCCAGCGGTACTTCGGGACTCCAAGCTTTCTTT
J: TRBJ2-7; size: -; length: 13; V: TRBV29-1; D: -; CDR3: CSSSQGGSYEQYF; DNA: TGCAGCTCCTCCCAGGGCGGTTCCTACGAGCAGTACTTC
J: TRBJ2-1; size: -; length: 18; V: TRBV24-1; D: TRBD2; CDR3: CATSDWMELAGLYNEQFF; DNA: TGTGCCACCAGTGATTGGATGGAACTAGCGGGCCTCTACAATGAGCAGTTCTTC
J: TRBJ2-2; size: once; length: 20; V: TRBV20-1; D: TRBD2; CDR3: CSAREYPGLAGGMNTGELFF; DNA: TGCAGTGCTAGAGAGTACCCGGGACTAGCGGGGGGGATGAACACCGGGGAGCTGTTTTTT
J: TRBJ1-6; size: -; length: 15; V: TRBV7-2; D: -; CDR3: CASSPRLGRNSPLHF; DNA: TGTGCCAGCAGCCCCAGACTGGGGCGCAATTCACCCCTCCACTTT
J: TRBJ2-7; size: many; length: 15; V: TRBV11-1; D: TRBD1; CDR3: CASSLQGQGVYEQYF; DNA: TGTGCCAGCAGCTTACAGGGACAGGGGGTTTACGAGCAGTACTTC
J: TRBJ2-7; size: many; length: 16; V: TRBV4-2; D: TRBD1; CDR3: CASSQDEGTGTYEQYF; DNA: TGTGCCAGCAGCCAAGATGAAGGGACAGGAACCTACGAGCAGTACTTC
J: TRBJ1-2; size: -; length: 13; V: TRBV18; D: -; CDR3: CASSGSGKNGYTF; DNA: TGTGCCAGCTCAGGCTCCGGGAAGAATGGCTACACCTTC
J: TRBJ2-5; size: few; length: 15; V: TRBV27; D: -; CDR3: CASSRLAGAIETQYF; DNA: TGTGCCAGCAGTCGGCTCGCGGGGGCTATAGAGACCCAGTACTTC
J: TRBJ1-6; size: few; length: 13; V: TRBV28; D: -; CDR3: CASGGGYNSPLHF; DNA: TGTGCCAGCGGGGGGGGATATAATTCACCCCTCCACTTT
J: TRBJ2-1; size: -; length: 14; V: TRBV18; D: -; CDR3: CASSQGPAANEQFF; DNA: TGTGCCAGCTCACAGGGACCCGCGGCCAATGAGCAGTTCTTC
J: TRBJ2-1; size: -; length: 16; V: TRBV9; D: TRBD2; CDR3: CASSGTSGGTYNEQFF; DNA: TGTGCCAGCAGCGGGACTAGCGGAGGGACCTACAATGAGCAGTTCTTC
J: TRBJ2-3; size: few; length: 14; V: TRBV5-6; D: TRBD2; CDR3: CASSLASGRDTQYF; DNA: TGTGCCAGCAGCTTGGCTAGCGGGAGAGATACGCAGTATTTT
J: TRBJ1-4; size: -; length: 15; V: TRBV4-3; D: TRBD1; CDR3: CASSQQGQLGEKLFF; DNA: TGCGCCAGCAGCCAACAGGGACAGCTAGGAGAAAAACTGTTTTTT
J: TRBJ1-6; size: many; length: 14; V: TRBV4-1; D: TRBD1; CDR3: CASSSRQGNSPLHF; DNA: TGCGCCAGCAGCAGTCGACAGGGGAATTCACCCCTCCACTTT
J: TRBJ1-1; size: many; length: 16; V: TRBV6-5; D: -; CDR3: CASSYRAVRPNTEAFF; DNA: TGTGCCAGCAGTTACCGCGCCGTTCGGCCGAACACTGAAGCTTTCTTT